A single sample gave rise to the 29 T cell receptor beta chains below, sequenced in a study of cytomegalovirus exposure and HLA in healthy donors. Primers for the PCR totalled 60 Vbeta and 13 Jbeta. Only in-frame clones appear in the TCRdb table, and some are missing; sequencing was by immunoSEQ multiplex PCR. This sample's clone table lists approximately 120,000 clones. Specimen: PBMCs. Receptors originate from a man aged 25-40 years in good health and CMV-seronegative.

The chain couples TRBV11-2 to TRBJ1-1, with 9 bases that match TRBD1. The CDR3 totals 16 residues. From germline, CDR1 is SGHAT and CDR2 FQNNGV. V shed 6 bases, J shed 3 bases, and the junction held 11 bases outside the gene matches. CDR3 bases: TGTGCCAGCAGATCATGGTTCGGACAGGGGTACACTGAAGCTTTCTTT. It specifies CASRSWFGQGYTEAFF.

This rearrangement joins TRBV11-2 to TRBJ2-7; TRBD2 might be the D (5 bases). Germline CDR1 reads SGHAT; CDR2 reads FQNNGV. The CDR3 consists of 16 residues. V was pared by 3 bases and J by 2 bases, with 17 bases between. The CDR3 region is CASSLGGQPYTYEQYF. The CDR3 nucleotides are TGTGCCAGCAGCTTGGGCGGGCAGCCTTATACCTACGAGCAGTACTTC. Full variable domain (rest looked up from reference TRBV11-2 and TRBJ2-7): EAGVAQSPRYKIIEKRQSVAFWCNPISGHATLYWYQQILGQGPKLLIQFQNNGVVDDSQLPKDRFSAERLKGVDSTLKIQPAKLEDSAVYLCASSLGGQPYTYEQYFGPGTRLTVT.

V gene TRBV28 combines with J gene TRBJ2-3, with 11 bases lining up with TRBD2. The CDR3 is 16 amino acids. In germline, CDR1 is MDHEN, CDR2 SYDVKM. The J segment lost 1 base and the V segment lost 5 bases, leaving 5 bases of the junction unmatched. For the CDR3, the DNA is TGTGCCAGCAGTCCCTTGACTAGCGGGGGCACAGATACGCAGTATTTT. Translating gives CASSPLTSGGTDTQYF.

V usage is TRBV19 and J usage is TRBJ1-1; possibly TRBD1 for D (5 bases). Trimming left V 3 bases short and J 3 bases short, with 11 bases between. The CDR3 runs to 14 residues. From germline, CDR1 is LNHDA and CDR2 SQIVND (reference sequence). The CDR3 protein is CASSMAGVDTEAFF. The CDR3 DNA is TGTGCCAGTAGTATGGCGGGGGTCGACACTGAAGCTTTCTTT.

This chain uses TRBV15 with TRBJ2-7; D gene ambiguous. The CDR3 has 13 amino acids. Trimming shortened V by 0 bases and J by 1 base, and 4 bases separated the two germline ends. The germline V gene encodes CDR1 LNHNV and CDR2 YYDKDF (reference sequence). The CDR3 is CATSRDPSYEQYF. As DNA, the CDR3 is TGTGCCACCAGCAGAGATCCGTCCTACGAGCAGTACTTC.

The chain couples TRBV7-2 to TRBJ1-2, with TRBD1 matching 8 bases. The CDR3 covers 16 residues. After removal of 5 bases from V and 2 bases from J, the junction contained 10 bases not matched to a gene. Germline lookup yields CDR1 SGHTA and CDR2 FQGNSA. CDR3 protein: CASSPEGQVLNYGYTF. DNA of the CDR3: TGTGCCAGCAGCCCAGAGGGACAGGTTTTGAACTATGGCTACACCTTC. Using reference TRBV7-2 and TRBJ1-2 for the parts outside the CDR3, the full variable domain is GAGVSQSPSNKVTEKGKDVELRCDPISGHTALYWYRQSLGQGLEFLIYFQGNSAPDKSGLPSDRFSAERTGGSVSTLTIQRTQQEDSAVYLCASSPEGQVLNYGYTFGSGTRLTVV.

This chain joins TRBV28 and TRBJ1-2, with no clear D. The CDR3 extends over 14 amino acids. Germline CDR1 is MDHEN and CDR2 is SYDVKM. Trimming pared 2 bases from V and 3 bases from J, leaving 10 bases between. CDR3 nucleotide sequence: TGTGCCAGCAGTTTAGAATTGATAGACTATGGCTACACCTTC. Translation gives CASSLELIDYGYTF.

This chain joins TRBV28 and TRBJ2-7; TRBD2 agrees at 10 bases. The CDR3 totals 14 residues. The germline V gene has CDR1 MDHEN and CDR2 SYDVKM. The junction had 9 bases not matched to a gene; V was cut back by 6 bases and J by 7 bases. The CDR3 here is CASRPPLAGEEQYF. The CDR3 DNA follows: TGTGCCAGCAGACCCCCGCTAGCGGGAGAAGAGCAGTACTTC.

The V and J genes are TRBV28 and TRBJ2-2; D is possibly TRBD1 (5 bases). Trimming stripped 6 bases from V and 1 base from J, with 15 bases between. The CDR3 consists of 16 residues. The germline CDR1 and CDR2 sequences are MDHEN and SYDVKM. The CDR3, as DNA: TGTGCCAGCAGCCTGATTACAGGTTTGAACACCGGGGAGCTGTTTTTT. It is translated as CASSLITGLNTGELFF.

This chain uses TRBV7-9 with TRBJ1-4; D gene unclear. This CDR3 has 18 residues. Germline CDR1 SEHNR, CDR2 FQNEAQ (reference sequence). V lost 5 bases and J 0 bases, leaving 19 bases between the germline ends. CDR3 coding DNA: TGTGCCAGCAGCCCCGGTGGAACAGCACTTTCAACTAATGAAAAACTGTTTTTT. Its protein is CASSPGGTALSTNEKLFF.

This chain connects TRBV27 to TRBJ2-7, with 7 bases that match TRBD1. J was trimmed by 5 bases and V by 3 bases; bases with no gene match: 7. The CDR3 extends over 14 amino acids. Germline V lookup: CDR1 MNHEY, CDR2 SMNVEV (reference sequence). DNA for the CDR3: TGTGCCAGCAGTTTTCAGGGGGAGTGGAACGAGCAGTACTTC. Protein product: CASSFQGEWNEQYF.

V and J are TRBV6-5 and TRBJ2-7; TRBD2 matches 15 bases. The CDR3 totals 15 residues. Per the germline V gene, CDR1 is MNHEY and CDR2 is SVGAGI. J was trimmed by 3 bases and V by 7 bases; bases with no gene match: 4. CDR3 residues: CASTVGLAGGYEQYF. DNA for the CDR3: TGTGCCAGCACGGTGGGACTAGCGGGGGGCTACGAGCAGTACTTC.

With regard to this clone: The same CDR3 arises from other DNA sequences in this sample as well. The CDR3 nucleotides are TGTGCCAGCTCACCACCTTCCGTATACGAGCAGTACTTC. It yields the protein CASSPPSVYEQYF. V usage is TRBV18 and J usage is TRBJ2-7; D not certain. Trimming pared 0 bases from V and 4 bases from J, leaving 7 bases between. Per the germline V gene, CDR1 is KGHSH and CDR2 is LQKENI. The CDR3 runs 13 residues.

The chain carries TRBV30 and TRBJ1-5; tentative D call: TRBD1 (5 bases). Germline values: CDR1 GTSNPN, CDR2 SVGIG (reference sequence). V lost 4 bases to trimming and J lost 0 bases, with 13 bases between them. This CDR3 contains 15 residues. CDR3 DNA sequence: TGTGCCTGGAACGAAGGACATCTTAGCAATCAGCCCCAGCATTTT. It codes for CAWNEGHLSNQPQHF.

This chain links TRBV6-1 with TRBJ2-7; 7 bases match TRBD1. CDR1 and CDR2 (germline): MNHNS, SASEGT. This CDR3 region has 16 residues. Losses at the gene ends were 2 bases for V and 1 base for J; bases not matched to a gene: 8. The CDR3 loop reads CASSEFRGGPSYEQYF. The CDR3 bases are TGTGCCAGCAGTGAATTCCGAGGGGGCCCTTCCTACGAGCAGTACTTC.

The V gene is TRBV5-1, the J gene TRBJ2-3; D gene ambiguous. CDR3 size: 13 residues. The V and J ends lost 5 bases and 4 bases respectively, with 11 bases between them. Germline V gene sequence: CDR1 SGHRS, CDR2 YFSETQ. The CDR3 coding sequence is TGCGCCAGCAGAAACCCAGAGGCAGATACGCAGTATTTT. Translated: CASRNPEADTQYF.

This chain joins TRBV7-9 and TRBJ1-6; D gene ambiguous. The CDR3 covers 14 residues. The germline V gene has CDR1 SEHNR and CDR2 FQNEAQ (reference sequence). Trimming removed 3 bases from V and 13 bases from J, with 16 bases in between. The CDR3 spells CASSFVLPGSPLHF. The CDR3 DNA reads TGTGCCAGCAGCTTCGTCCTACCGGGATCGCCCCTCCACTTT.

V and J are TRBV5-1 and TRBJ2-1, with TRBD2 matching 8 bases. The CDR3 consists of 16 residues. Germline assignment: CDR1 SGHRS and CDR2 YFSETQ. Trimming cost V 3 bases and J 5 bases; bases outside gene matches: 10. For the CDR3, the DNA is TGCGCCAGCAGCTGGCGGGCGGGGGGTACTCACAATGAGCAGTTCTTC. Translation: CASSWRAGGTHNEQFF.

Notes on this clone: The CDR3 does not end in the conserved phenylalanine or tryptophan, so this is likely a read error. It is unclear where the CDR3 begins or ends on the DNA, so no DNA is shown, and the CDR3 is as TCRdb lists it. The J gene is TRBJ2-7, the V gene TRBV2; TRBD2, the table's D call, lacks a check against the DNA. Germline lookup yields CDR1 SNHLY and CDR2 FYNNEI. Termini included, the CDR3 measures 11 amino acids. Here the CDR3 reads CASRLYERTRL.

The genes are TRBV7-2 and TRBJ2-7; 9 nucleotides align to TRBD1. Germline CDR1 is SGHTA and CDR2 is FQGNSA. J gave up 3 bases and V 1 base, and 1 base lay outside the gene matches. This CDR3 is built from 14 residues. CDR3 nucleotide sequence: TGTGCCAGCAGCTTAGTGGACAGGGGCTACGAGCAGTACTTC. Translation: CASSLVDRGYEQYF.

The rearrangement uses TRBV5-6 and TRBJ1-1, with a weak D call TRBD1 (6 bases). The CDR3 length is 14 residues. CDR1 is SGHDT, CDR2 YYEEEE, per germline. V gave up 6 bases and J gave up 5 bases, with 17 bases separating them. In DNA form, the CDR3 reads TGTGCCAGCACCGCCGGCCAGGGGAGTACTGAAGCTTTCTTT. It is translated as CASTAGQGSTEAFF.

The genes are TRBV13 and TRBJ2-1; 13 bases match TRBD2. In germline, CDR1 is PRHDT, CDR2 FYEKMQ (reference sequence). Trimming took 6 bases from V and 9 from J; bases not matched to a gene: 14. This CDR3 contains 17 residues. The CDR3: CASSPPTSGRLESEQFF. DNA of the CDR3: TGTGCCAGCAGTCCGCCGACTAGCGGGAGGCTAGAGAGTGAGCAGTTCTTC.

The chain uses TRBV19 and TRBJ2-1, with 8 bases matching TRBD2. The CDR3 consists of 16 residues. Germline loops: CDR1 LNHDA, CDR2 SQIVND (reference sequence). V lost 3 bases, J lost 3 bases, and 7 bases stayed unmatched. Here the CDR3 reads CASSITAGAGYNEQFF. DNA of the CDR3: TGTGCCAGTAGTATCACAGCGGGAGCGGGCTACAATGAGCAGTTCTTC.

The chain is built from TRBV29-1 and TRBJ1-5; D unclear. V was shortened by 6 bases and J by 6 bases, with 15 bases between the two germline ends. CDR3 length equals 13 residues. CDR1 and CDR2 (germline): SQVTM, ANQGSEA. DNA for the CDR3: TGCAGCGTACGGGTCGGTGAAGGTCAGCCCCAGCATTTT. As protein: CSVRVGEGQPQHF.

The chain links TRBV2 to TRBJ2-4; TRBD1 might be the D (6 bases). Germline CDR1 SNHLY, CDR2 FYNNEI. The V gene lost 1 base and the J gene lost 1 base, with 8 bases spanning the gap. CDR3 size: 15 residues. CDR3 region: CASSEDRAAKNIQYF. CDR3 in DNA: TGTGCCAGCAGTGAAGACAGGGCGGCCAAAAACATTCAGTACTTC.

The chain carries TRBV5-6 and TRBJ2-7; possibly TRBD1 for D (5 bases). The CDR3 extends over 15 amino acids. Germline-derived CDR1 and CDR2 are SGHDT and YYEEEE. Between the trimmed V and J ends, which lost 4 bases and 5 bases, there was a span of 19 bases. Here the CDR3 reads CASSPEILGPDEQYF. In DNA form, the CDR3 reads TGTGCCAGCAGCCCCGAAATTCTGGGGCCGGACGAGCAGTACTTC. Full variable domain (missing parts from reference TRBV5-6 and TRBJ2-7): DAGVTQSPTHLIKTRGQQVTLRCSPKSGHDTVSWYQQALGQGPQFIFQYYEEEERQRGNFPDRFSGHQFPNYSSELNVNALLLGDSALYLCASSPEILGPDEQYFGPGTRLTVT.

As DNA, the CDR3 is TGCGCCAGCAGCCCAGGGTCTGGTCAGCCCCAGCATTTT. It is translated as CASSPGSGQPQHF. This chain links TRBV10-1 with TRBJ1-5, with D perhaps matching TRBD1 (5 bases). The germline V and J ends were trimmed by 6 bases and 6 bases, with 12 bases remaining between them. CDR1 is WNHNN, CDR2 SYGVQD, per germline (reference sequence). This CDR3 has 13 amino acids.

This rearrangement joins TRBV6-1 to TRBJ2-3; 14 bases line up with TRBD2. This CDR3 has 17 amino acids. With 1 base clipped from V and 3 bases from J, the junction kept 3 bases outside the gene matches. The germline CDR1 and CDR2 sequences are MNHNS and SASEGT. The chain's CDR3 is CASSEGLAGGWTDTQYF. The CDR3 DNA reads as TGTGCCAGCAGTGAAGGACTAGCGGGAGGGTGGACAGATACGCAGTATTTT.

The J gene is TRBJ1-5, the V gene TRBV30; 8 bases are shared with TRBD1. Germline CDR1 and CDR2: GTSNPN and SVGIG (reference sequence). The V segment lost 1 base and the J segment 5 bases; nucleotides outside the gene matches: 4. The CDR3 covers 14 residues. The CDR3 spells CAWSAGQVDQPQHF. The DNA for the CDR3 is TGTGCCTGGAGTGCGGGACAGGTAGATCAGCCCCAGCATTTT.